This T cell receptor (beta chain) was observed in a study of T-cell reconstitution after alpha-beta-depleted transplantation in children. Using unique molecular identifiers, the investigators prepared the TCRbeta library. From the PCR reads, TCRdb called clonotypes with MiXCR, one entry per CDR3 protein. The sample consists of almost 500,000 distinct CDR3 sequences, approximately 13% of them appearing once. This receptor was identified in a human donor who donated a stem cell graft to a child with combined immunodeficiency. The sample in question was PBMCs from the stem cell graft donor, obtained from the stem cell graft.

The CDR3 sequence: CASSLRGALNTEAFF. The DNA of the CDR3 is TGTGCCAGCAGTTTACGGGGGGCTTTGAACACTGAAGCTTTCTTT. The chain has TRBV12-3 or TRBV12-4 and TRBJ1-1; D perhaps matches TRBD1 (6 bases). The CDR3 runs to 15 residues. V lost 2 bases and J lost 0, with 10 bases in between.